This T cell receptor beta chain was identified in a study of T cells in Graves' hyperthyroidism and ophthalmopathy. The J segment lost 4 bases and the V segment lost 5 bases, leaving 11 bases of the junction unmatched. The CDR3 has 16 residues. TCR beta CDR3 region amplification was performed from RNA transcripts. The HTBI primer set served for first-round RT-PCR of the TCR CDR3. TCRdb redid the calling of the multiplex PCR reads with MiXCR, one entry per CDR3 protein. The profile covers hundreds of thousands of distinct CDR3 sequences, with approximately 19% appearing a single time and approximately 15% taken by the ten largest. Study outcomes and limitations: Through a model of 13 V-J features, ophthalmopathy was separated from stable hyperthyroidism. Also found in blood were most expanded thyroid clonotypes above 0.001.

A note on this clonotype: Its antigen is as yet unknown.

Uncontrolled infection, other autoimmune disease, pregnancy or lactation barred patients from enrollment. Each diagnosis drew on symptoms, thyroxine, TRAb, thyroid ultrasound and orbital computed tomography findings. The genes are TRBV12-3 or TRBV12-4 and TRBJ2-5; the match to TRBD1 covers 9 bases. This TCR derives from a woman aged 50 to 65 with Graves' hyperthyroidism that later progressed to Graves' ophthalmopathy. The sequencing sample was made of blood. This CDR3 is CASSPIQGASGETQYF. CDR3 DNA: TGTGCCAGCAGTCCCATACAGGGGGCGTCCGGAGAGACCCAGTACTTC.